These 18 T cell receptor beta chains came from one sample sequenced in a study of T cell responses to AZD1222 COVID-19 vaccine. Sequencing was performed with immunoSEQ multiplex PCR; in TCRdb, only in-frame clones are kept and a portion is missing. The data show 250,000 to 300,000 clones, 90% to 95% seen once. The sample in question was peripheral blood, obtained 28 days after the second AZD1222 dose. The source of these receptors is an adult who received the AZD1222 COVID-19 vaccine.

The chain recombines TRBV6-5 with TRBJ1-4; D might be TRBD1 (6 bases). The CDR3 length is 13 residues. In germline, CDR1 is MNHEY, CDR2 SVGAGI. The V gene lost 6 bases and the J gene lost 7 bases, with 12 bases spanning the gap. In DNA, the CDR3 is TGTGCCAGCAGGCTGGGGGGCGTTGAAAAACTGTTTTTT. Residues: CASRLGGVEKLFF.

This clone showed up just once. This chain links TRBV4-2 with TRBJ1-2; 7 bases agree with TRBD1. The CDR3 contains 16 residues. Germline V gene data show CDR1 as LGHNA and CDR2 as YNFKEQ. The V and J ends lost 3 bases and 4 bases, in that order; junction bases with no gene match: 11. The CDR3 reads CASSQGGQPRSYGYTF. The CDR3 region has the DNA TGTGCCAGCAGCCAGGGGGGACAGCCCCGATCCTATGGCTACACCTTC.

CDR3 loop: CASSDFLWAFF. The CDR3 DNA sequence: TGTGCCAGCAGTGACTTCCTTTGGGCTTTCTTT. The chain couples TRBV2 to TRBJ1-1; D ambiguous. Looked up from germline, CDR1 is SNHLY and CDR2 is FYNNEI. This CDR3 comprises 11 residues. The V end was cut by 3 bases, the J end by 11 bases, with 10 bases between.

The chain uses TRBV7-3 and TRBJ1-1, with a tentative D call TRBD1 (5 bases). The CDR3 has 13 amino acids. Germline values: CDR1 SGHTA, CDR2 FQGTGA. Between the trimmed V and J ends, which lost 5 bases and 1 base, there was a span of 8 bases. The CDR3 region is CASSRTPNTEAFF. The CDR3 bases are TGTGCCAGCAGCCGGACACCGAACACTGAAGCTTTCTTT. The full variable domain, completed using reference TRBV7-3 and TRBJ1-1, is GAGVSQTPSNKVTEKGKYVELRCDPISGHTALYWYRQSLGQGPEFLIYFQGTGAADDSGLPNDRFFAVRPEGSVSTLKIQRTERGDSAVYLCASSRTPNTEAFFGQGTRLTVV.

V is TRBV9 and J is TRBJ2-7, with a tentative D call TRBD2 (7 bases). CDR3 size: 14 residues. The V gene's germline CDR1 is SGDLS and CDR2 YYNGEE. Trimming took 3 bases from V and 9 from J, leaving 19 bases between them. CDR3 sequence reads: CASSEGVLAFLQYF. As DNA, the CDR3 is TGTGCCAGCAGCGAGGGGGTACTAGCGTTTTTGCAGTACTTC.

The rearrangement uses TRBV13 and TRBJ2-1; perhaps TRBD2 as D (5 bases). Germline CDR1 reads PRHDT; CDR2 reads FYEKMQ (reference sequence). V was cut by 9 bases and J by 4 bases, with 13 bases left in between. The length of the CDR3 is 13 residues. CDR3 sequence: CASTHGKYNEQFF. CDR3 DNA sequence: TGTGCCAGTACACACGGGAAGTACAATGAGCAGTTCTTC. Supplemented by reference TRBV13 and TRBJ2-1, the full variable domain reads AAGVIQSPRHLIKEKRETATLKCYPIPRHDTVYWYQQGPGQDPQFLISFYEKMQSDKGSIPDRFSAQQFSDYHSELNMSSLELGDSALYFCASTHGKYNEQFFGPGTRLTVL.

This rearrangement joins TRBV28 to TRBJ2-1, with TRBD2 as a possible D gene (5 bases). The CDR3 consists of 16 residues. Trimming stripped 6 bases from V and 5 bases from J, with 20 bases between. Germline assignment: CDR1 MDHEN and CDR2 SYDVKM. CDR3 DNA sequence: TGTGCCAGCAGCTCTAGAGGGTATTCACAGAACAATGAGCAGTTCTTC. It specifies CASSSRGYSQNNEQFF.

The chain carries TRBV25-1 and TRBJ1-2; 8 positions agree with TRBD1. Germline loops: CDR1 MGHDK, CDR2 SYGVNS. The CDR3 length is 12 residues. Unmatched junction bases numbered 6, after V lost 8 bases and J lost 7 bases. The CDR3 loop is CASQGQGRGYTF. The CDR3 nucleotides are TGTGCCAGCCAAGGACAGGGCCGTGGCTACACCTTC.

This chain connects TRBV7-2 to TRBJ1-2; D is perhaps TRBD1 (5 bases). The CDR3 contains 14 residues. V lost 1 base and J lost 5, with 11 bases in between. Germline CDR1 SGHTA, CDR2 FQGNSA. CDR3 sequence: CASSLVIGAYGYTF. The CDR3 bases are TGTGCCAGCAGCTTAGTTATAGGGGCTTATGGCTACACCTTC.

The chain links TRBV21-1 to TRBJ2-7; the table's D call, TRBD2, has no DNA check behind it. TRBV21-1 corresponds to a pseudogene. The CDR3 contains 12 residues. The CDR3 bases are TGTGCCGAGGGCCCTCATCTATACGAGCAGTACTTC. This gives the protein CAEGPHLYEQYF.

V gene TRBV7-9 combines with J gene TRBJ1-1; possibly TRBD1 for D (5 bases). V was clipped by 2 bases and J by 11 bases, with 15 bases between them. In germline, CDR1 is SEHNR, CDR2 FQNEAQ (reference sequence). The CDR3 runs 13 residues. The CDR3 protein is CASSLPGALGAFF. The CDR3 region has the DNA TGTGCCAGCAGCTTACCCGGGGCCCTCGGCGCTTTCTTT.

V usage is TRBV9 and J usage is TRBJ2-3; 10 positions match TRBD2. V trimming: 0 bases; J trimming: 0 bases; junction bases outside the gene matches: 1. This CDR3 region has 16 residues. The germline gives CDR1 SGDLS, CDR2 YYNGEE. CDR3 amino acids: CASSVGGLASTDTQYF. DNA of the CDR3: TGTGCCAGCAGCGTAGGGGGACTAGCGAGCACAGATACGCAGTATTTT.

CDR3 loop: CASSEQGKNPTNEKLFF. For the CDR3, the DNA is TGTGCCAGCAGCGAACAGGGTAAGAACCCAACTAATGAAAAACTGTTTTTT. The J gene is TRBJ1-4, the V gene TRBV12-1; the table's D call, TRBD1, was not checked against the DNA. TRBV12-1 counts as a pseudogene. The CDR3 consists of 17 residues.

The V gene is TRBV28, the J gene TRBJ1-5; no clear D. Trimming cost V 5 bases and J 9 bases, with 11 bases left between them. Germline CDR1 and CDR2: MDHEN and SYDVKM. CDR3 length: 12 amino acids. The CDR3: CASSTPRPPQHF. In DNA, the CDR3 is TGTGCCAGCAGTACTCCGCGGCCGCCCCAGCATTTT. The full variable domain, with the rest looked up from reference TRBV28 and TRBJ1-5, is DVKVTQSSRYLVKRTGEKVFLECVQDMDHENMFWYRQDPGLGLRLIYFSYDVKMKEKGDIPEGYSVSREKKERFSLILESASTNQTSMYLCASSTPRPPQHFGDGTRLSIL.

The chain is built from TRBV3-1 (or the pseudogene TRBV3-2) and TRBJ2-3; maybe TRBD2 (5 bases). Germline assignment: CDR1 LGHDT and CDR2 YNNKEL (reference sequence). Deletions cut 2 bases from V and 1 base from J, with 13 bases between. There are 16 residues in the CDR3. CDR3: CASSQFRVGGTDTQYF. The CDR3 coding sequence is TGTGCCAGCAGCCAATTCCGAGTGGGAGGCACAGATACGCAGTATTTT.

V usage is TRBV11-3 and J usage is TRBJ2-1; perhaps TRBD2 as D (5 bases). Trimming took off 5 bases at V and 12 bases at J, with 14 bases between the two ends. The V gene's germline CDR1 is SGHNT and CDR2 YENEEA. The CDR3 loop spans 12 amino acids. This CDR3 reads CASSPWTLRQFF. The CDR3 nucleotides read TGTGCCAGCAGCCCCTGGACTTTAAGGCAGTTCTTC.

The V gene is TRBV19, the J gene TRBJ1-5; D is undetermined. V dropped 5 bases and J dropped 0 bases, with 8 bases sitting between them. The CDR3 extends over 14 amino acids. In germline, CDR1 is LNHDA, CDR2 SQIVND (reference sequence). The DNA of the CDR3 is TGTGCCAGTAGTGGAGTCTTTAGCAATCAGCCCCAGCATTTT. It encodes CASSGVFSNQPQHF.

The CDR3 region is CASSPRRTGGTFGYAFF. The CDR3 bases are TGTGCCAGCTCACCACGAAGGACAGGGGGGACCTTTGGATACGCTTTCTTT. The chain links TRBV18 to TRBJ1-1, with 10 bases fitting TRBD1. Germline V gene lookup returns CDR1 KGHSH and CDR2 LQKENI. The CDR3 is made up of 17 amino acids. V shed 1 base and J 11 bases; nucleotides not matched to a gene: 16. Drawing the rest from reference TRBV18 and TRBJ1-1, the complete variable domain is NAGVMQNPRHLVRRRGQEARLRCSPMKGHSHVYWYRQLPEEGLKFMVYLQKENIIDESGMPKERFSAEFPKEGPSILRIQQVVRGDSAAYFCASSPRRTGGTFGYAFFGQGTRLTVV.